The present entry profiles one TCR beta chain with its context. This specimen belongs to a study of T cells in tuberculosis. The table came from immunoSEQ multiplex PCR; TCRdb's copy has only in-frame clones and leaves some out. The sample consists of over 30,000 clones, over 85% of them appearing once. Trimming stripped 0 bases from V and 1 base from J, with 9 bases between. CDR3 length equals 15 residues. Germline loops: CDR1 LGHNA, CDR2 YNFKEQ. Time point meaning: new active TB diagnosis, blood taken before or within 7 days of starting treatment. The clonotype originates from an adult with tuberculosis. This chain joins TRBV4-2 and TRBJ1-1; D is perhaps TRBD1 (5 bases). The sequences come from PBMCs, collected at tuberculosis diagnosis. CDR3 loop: CASSQERTRNTEAFF. The CDR3 DNA is TGTGCCAGCAGCCAAGAGAGGACAAGGAACACTGAAGCTTTCTTT.